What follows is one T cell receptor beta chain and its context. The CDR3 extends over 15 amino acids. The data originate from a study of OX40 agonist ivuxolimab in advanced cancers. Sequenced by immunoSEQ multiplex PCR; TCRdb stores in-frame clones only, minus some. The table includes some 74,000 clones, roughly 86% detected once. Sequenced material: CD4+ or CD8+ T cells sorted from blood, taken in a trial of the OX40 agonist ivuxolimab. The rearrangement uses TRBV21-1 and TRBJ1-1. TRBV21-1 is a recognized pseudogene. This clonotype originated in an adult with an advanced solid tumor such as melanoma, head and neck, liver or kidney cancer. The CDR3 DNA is TGTGCCAGCAGCCGCCTAGAGGGGGGGATGGCTGAAGCTTTCTTT. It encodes CASSRLEGGMAEAFF.